The 25 T cell receptor beta chains below come from one sample, sequenced in a study of long-term antiretroviral therapy in people with HIV. Runs used v3.0 of the immunoSEQ assay and were done at survey level. Assay: immunoSEQ multiplex PCR; the TCRdb copy retains only in-frame clones and omits some. The sample contains fewer than 35,000 clones, more than 95% of which appear only once. The source was unsorted PBMCs, collected 6.9 years after starting antiretroviral therapy. Receptor source: a young man with HIV.

The chain is built from TRBV30 and TRBJ2-1; D remains unclear. Trimming took 2 bases from V and 3 from J, leaving 14 bases between them. CDR1 is GTSNPN, CDR2 SVGIG, per germline (reference sequence). This CDR3 comprises 15 residues. CDR3 in DNA: TGTGCCTGGAGTTTTTATAATGCCGTCTACAATGAGCAGTTCTTC. This gives the protein CAWSFYNAVYNEQFF.

V and J are TRBV5-1 and TRBJ1-2, with no clear D. The CDR3 runs 14 residues. Per the germline V gene, CDR1 is SGHRS and CDR2 is YFSETQ. Trimming cost V 0 bases and J 0 bases, with 6 bases left between them. The CDR3 loop is CASSLVSPNYGYTF. The CDR3 bases are TGCGCCAGCAGCTTGGTTTCTCCTAACTATGGCTACACCTTC.

This chain connects TRBV11-2 to TRBJ2-7, with TRBD2 identical over 8 bases. This CDR3 is 15 amino acids long. Looked up from germline, CDR1 is SGHAT and CDR2 is FQNNGV. V shed 4 bases, J shed 2 bases, and the junction held 7 bases outside the gene matches. The CDR3 reads CASSSGLARTYEQYF. The DNA of the CDR3 is TGTGCCAGCAGCTCCGGACTAGCAAGAACCTACGAGCAGTACTTC.

The genes are TRBV30 and TRBJ1-5; D unclear. Trimming shortened V by 5 bases and J by 7 bases, and 24 bases separated the two germline ends. The CDR3 contains 16 residues. Germline CDR1 and CDR2: GTSNPN and SVGIG (reference sequence). The CDR3 region is CAWEGHRIMTGQPQHF. The CDR3 DNA is TGTGCCTGGGAAGGGCATCGAATCATGACGGGGCAGCCCCAGCATTTT. Combining the CDR3 with reference TRBV30 and TRBJ1-5 gives the whole variable domain SQTIHQWPATLVQPVGSPLSLECTVEGTSNPNLYWYRQAAGRGLQLLFYSVGIGQISSEVPQNLSASRPQDRQFILSSKKLLLSDSGFYLCAWEGHRIMTGQPQHFGDGTRLSIL.

A single count supports this clone. The V call is TRBV4-3, the J call TRBJ2-5; possible D gene TRBD1, 6 bases. This CDR3 has 17 residues. Germline values: CDR1 LGHNA, CDR2 YSLEER. V gave up 1 base and J gave up 5 bases, with 20 bases separating them. The CDR3 DNA reads TGCGCCAGCAGCCAAGGTGGGGGCCGCATCCGGCCGGAGACCCAGTACTTC. This codes for CASSQGGGRIRPETQYF.

This clone was counted once. This sequence joins TRBV6-6 and TRBJ2-5, with TRBD2 identical over 8 bases. V trimming: 0 bases; J trimming: 4 bases; junction bases outside the gene matches: 4. This CDR3 has 15 amino acids. The germline V gene encodes CDR1 MNHNY and CDR2 SVGAGI (reference sequence). CDR3 sequence: CASSYSAGGGETQYF. The CDR3, as DNA: TGTGCCAGCAGTTACTCGGCGGGGGGTGGAGAGACCCAGTACTTC.

The chain links TRBV19 to TRBJ2-7, with D possibly being TRBD1 (5 bases). The V end was cut by 6 bases, the J end by 6 bases, with 15 bases between. The germline gives CDR1 LNHDA, CDR2 SQIVND (reference sequence). The CDR3 loop spans 13 amino acids. CDR3 in amino acids: CASRKNGAGEQYF. Written as DNA, the CDR3 is TGTGCCAGTAGAAAAAATGGGGCTGGCGAGCAGTACTTC.

The J gene is TRBJ1-5, the V gene TRBV19; D unclear. V was shortened by 0 bases and J by 4 bases, with 19 bases between the two germline ends. CDR3 size: 18 residues. CDR1 is LNHDA and CDR2 is SQIVND in the germline V gene (reference sequence). CDR3 in amino acids: CASSIDLFRPELNQPQHF. The CDR3 region has the DNA TGTGCCAGTAGTATAGATCTTTTCCGGCCGGAGCTTAATCAGCCCCAGCATTTT.

The chain links TRBV7-9 to TRBJ2-3; TRBD2 is a possible D gene (5 bases). CDR3 length equals 15 residues. V was pared by 5 bases and J by 6 bases, with 18 bases between. Germline CDR1 is SEHNR and CDR2 is FQNEAQ (reference sequence). DNA of the CDR3: TGTGCCAGCAGCCCGGGTCTTGGGGAGCACGATACGCAGTATTTT. Translated, it gives CASSPGLGEHDTQYF. The entire variable domain, with the rest obtained from reference TRBV7-9 and TRBJ2-3, is as follows: DTGVSQNPRHKITKRGQNVTFRCDPISEHNRLYWYRQTLGQGPEFLTYFQNEAQLEKSRLLSDRFSAERPKGSFSTLEIQRTEQGDSAMYLCASSPGLGEHDTQYFGPGTRLTVL.

CDR3 protein: CASSYLQGLNTEAFF. The CDR3 DNA sequence: TGTGCCAGCAGTTACCTTCAGGGTTTGAACACTGAAGCTTTCTTT. This chain uses TRBV6-5 with TRBJ1-1, with D possibly matching TRBD1 (5 bases). The germline gives CDR1 MNHEY, CDR2 SVGAGI. V lost 2 bases to trimming and J lost 0 bases, with 10 bases between them. CDR3 length: 15 residues.

This rearrangement joins TRBV20-1 to TRBJ2-5; tentatively, D is TRBD1 (5 bases). Per germline, CDR1 DFQATT and CDR2 SNEGSKA (reference sequence). V lost 4 bases and J lost 5, with 8 bases in between. This CDR3 has 11 amino acids. Here the CDR3 DNA reads TGCAGTGCTAAATACAGGGAGACCCAGTACTTC. It yields the protein CSAKYRETQYF.

The chain joins TRBV5-6 to TRBJ1-6; D unclear. Germline-derived CDR1 and CDR2 are SGHDT and YYEEEE. V was cut by 0 bases and J by 10 bases, with 14 bases left in between. This CDR3 region has 15 residues. The CDR3 DNA is TGTGCCAGCAGCTTGGTCGGGGTAGCAGGATCACCCCTCCACTTT. Residues: CASSLVGVAGSPLHF.

The CDR3 spells CASTPVTGGIANYGYTF. The DNA of the CDR3 is TGTGCCAGTACCCCCGTGACAGGGGGCATCGCTAACTATGGCTACACCTTC. The V gene is TRBV19, the J gene TRBJ1-2; 10 positions match TRBD1. Trimming took 7 bases from V and 0 from J; bases not matched to a gene: 11. The CDR3 spans 17 residues. Germline CDR1 and CDR2: LNHDA and SQIVND (reference sequence).

V gene TRBV6-1 combines with J gene TRBJ1-1; 8 bases match TRBD1. The CDR3 length is 13 residues. Germline V gene sequence: CDR1 MNHNS, CDR2 SASEGT. With V trimmed by 6 bases and J by 5 bases, 5 bases remained unmatched. This CDR3 reads CASSDRQGTEAFF. The CDR3 nucleotides read TGTGCCAGCAGCGACAGACAGGGGACTGAAGCTTTCTTT.

The V gene is TRBV2, the J gene TRBJ2-7, with 8 nucleotides matching TRBD2. This CDR3 is 15 amino acids long. Trimming cost V 7 bases and J 3 bases; bases outside gene matches: 11. CDR1 is SNHLY, CDR2 FYNNEI, per germline. CDR3 region: CASNLGTRGFYEQYF. CDR3 in DNA: TGTGCCAGCAATTTAGGGACTAGAGGTTTCTACGAGCAGTACTTC.

The V call is TRBV6-5, the J call TRBJ1-4, with D possibly matching TRBD1 (5 bases). Germline V gene data show CDR1 as MNHEY and CDR2 as SVGAGI. Trimming pared 2 bases from V and 7 bases from J, leaving 11 bases between. The CDR3 runs to 14 residues. Here the CDR3 reads CASSYGGTSEKLFF. The CDR3 nucleotides are TGTGCCAGCAGTTACGGGGGGACCTCTGAAAAACTGTTTTTT.

This clone came up once. The chain joins TRBV4-2 to TRBJ1-4; D is possibly TRBD1 (5 bases). Per germline, CDR1 LGHNA and CDR2 YNFKEQ. V lost 4 bases, J lost 5 bases, and 14 bases lay in between. The CDR3 is 15 amino acids. The CDR3 DNA sequence: TGTGCCAGCAGCCCGACGACAGACCGGAATGAAAAACTGTTTTTT. Amino acids: CASSPTTDRNEKLFF.

V and J are TRBV14 and TRBJ2-2; D is perhaps TRBD1 (6 bases). V shed 2 bases and J shed 7 bases, with 11 bases lying between them. CDR1 SGHDN and CDR2 FVKESK come from the germline V gene. The CDR3 contains 14 residues. The CDR3 DNA reads as TGTGCCAGCAGCCAAAACCTAGGGGGCGGGGAGCTGTTTTTT. Protein sequence: CASSQNLGGGELFF. Full variable domain (remainder filled in from reference TRBV14 and TRBJ2-2): EAGVTQFPSHSVIEKGQTVTLRCDPISGHDNLYWYRRVMGKEIKFLLHFVKESKQDESGMPNNRFLAERTGGTYSTLKVQPAELEDSGVYFCASSQNLGGGELFFGEGSRLTVL.

The chain combines TRBV19 with TRBJ2-3; weak D call: TRBD1 (5 bases). CDR3 length: 12 residues. Germline CDR1 reads LNHDA; CDR2 reads SQIVND (reference sequence). Trimming removed 7 bases from V and 5 bases from J, with 10 bases in between. The CDR3 sequence: CASNQGRDTQYF. In nucleotides, the CDR3 is TGTGCCAGTAACCAGGGCAGAGATACGCAGTATTTT. The variable domain in full, completed from reference TRBV19 and TRBJ2-3, reads DGGITQSPKYLFRKEGQNVTLSCEQNLNHDAMYWYRQDPGQGLRLIYYSQIVNDFQKGDIAEGYSVSREKKESFPLTVTSAQKNPTAFYLCASNQGRDTQYFGPGTRLTVL.

Comment on this clone: A read error may account for a junction end that differs from germline. The J gene is TRBJ2-7, the V gene TRBV9; no definite D call. This CDR3 has 11 residues. Germline CDR1 and CDR2: SGDLS and YYNGEE. In DNA form, the CDR3 reads TGTGCCAGCAGTGATAACTACGGGCAGTACTTC. This encodes CASSDNYGQYF.

The V gene is TRBV29-1, the J gene TRBJ2-1; 8 bases agree with TRBD1. V trimming: 5 bases; J trimming: 3 bases; junction bases outside the gene matches: 6. The CDR3 runs 14 residues. CDR1 is SQVTM, CDR2 ANQGSEA, per germline. CDR3 residues: CSVTGQDFYNEQFF. In DNA form, the CDR3 reads TGCAGCGTTACGGGACAGGACTTCTACAATGAGCAGTTCTTC.

The chain links TRBV27 to TRBJ1-2, with D unclear. The CDR3 loop spans 13 amino acids. V was shortened by 1 base and J by 8 bases, with 11 bases between the two germline ends. Germline loops: CDR1 MNHEY, CDR2 SMNVEV (reference sequence). In DNA form, the CDR3 reads TGTGCCAGCAGTTTATTAGGGCGGCGGGGCTACACCTTC. Protein sequence: CASSLLGRRGYTF.

The chain uses TRBV6-5 and TRBJ2-1, with 15 bases that match TRBD2. Losses at the gene ends were 6 bases for V and 8 bases for J; bases not matched to a gene: 5. Germline V gene lookup returns CDR1 MNHEY and CDR2 SVGAGI. The CDR3 extends over 15 amino acids. This CDR3 reads CASRLGTSGRYEQFF. The CDR3 nucleotides are TGTGCCAGCAGACTCGGGACTAGCGGGAGGTATGAGCAGTTCTTC.

This clone was observed once. This rearrangement joins TRBV7-8 to TRBJ1-2; D gene ambiguous. CDR3 length equals 15 residues. Looked up from germline, CDR1 is SGHVS and CDR2 is FQNEAQ. V was pared by 1 base and J by 6 bases, with 15 bases between. The CDR3 region has the DNA TGTGCCAGCAGCTTAGGGGCGGGCAGTCCTAATGGCTACACCTTC. Translating it yields CASSLGAGSPNGYTF. Full variable domain (missing parts from reference TRBV7-8 and TRBJ1-2): GAGVSQSPRYKVAKRGQDVALRCDPISGHVSLFWYQQALGQGPEFLTYFQNEAQLDKSGLPSDRFFAERPEGSVSTLKIQRTQQEDSAVYLCASSLGAGSPNGYTFGSGTRLTVV.

The chain combines TRBV9 with TRBJ1-1; D is unclear. The germline CDR1 and CDR2 sequences are SGDLS and YYNGEE. The V and J ends lost 0 bases and 0 bases respectively, with 12 bases between them. CDR3 length: 16 residues. CDR3 coding DNA: TGTGCCAGCAGCGTAGCCCCGGACGGGTTGAACACTGAAGCTTTCTTT. Translation gives CASSVAPDGLNTEAFF. The whole variable domain, filled in from reference TRBV9 and TRBJ1-1, reads DSGVTQTPKHLITATGQRVTLRCSPRSGDLSVYWYQQSLDQGLQFLIQYYNGEERAKGNILERFSAQQFPDLHSELNLSSLELGDSALYFCASSVAPDGLNTEAFFGQGTRLTVV.